This TCR beta chain originates from a study of cytomegalovirus exposure and HLA in healthy donors. J lost 1 base, V lost 0 bases, and 12 bases had no gene match. CDR1 is MGHRA, CDR2 YSYEKL, per germline. The CDR3 totals 20 residues. In this sample, this clone turned up once. As yet, its antigen is unknown. PCR used 60 Vbeta primers and 13 Jbeta primers. Clones were sequenced by immunoSEQ multiplex PCR, and TCRdb holds only the in-frame ones, with some missing. The sample shows 210,000 or so clones, roughly 89% of them seen only once. Regarding the study as a whole: Upon later analysis, TCR association rates were observed to vary by HLA locus, being highest for DRB1 and lowest for HLA-C. Associated with HLA alleles at 0.05 false discovery rate in a later analysis were 15,000 to 20,000 TCR beta sequences. The study recorded fewer than 200 TCR beta chains that were cytomegalovirus-associated.

The J gene is TRBJ2-1, the V gene TRBV4-1; TRBD2 matches at 10 bases. The receptor was isolated from a woman younger than 35 in good health and CMV-seronegative. Specimen: PBMCs. CDR3 region: CASSQEVATSGRGSYNEQFF. Written as DNA, the CDR3 is TGCGCCAGCAGCCAAGAAGTTGCGACTAGCGGGCGAGGGTCCTACAATGAGCAGTTCTTC.